The 8 T cell receptor beta chains presented below share a single source sample, sequenced in a study of T cell repertoires in ileal Crohn's disease. Profiling relied on immunoSEQ multiplex PCR, and the TCRdb table lists in-frame clones only, not all of them. The sample carries approximately 27,000 clones, about 81% recorded once. Sequencing input: ileal tissue. These receptor sequences come from an adult with Crohn's disease.

This clone was detected only a few times. This chain joins TRBV7-2 and TRBJ1-2, with TRBD1 as a possible D gene (5 bases). V was trimmed by 5 bases and J by 4 bases, leaving 11 bases between them. Germline V CDR1 and CDR2: SGHTA, FQGNSA. The CDR3 spans 13 residues. CDR3 in amino acids: CASSRDGGYGYTF. CDR3 coding DNA: TGTGCCAGCAGCCGGGACGGGGGCTATGGCTACACCTTC.

V gene TRBV2 combines with J gene TRBJ1-5, with TRBD1 identical over 10 bases. The CDR3 length is 16 residues. V was pared by 2 bases and J by 3 bases, with 4 bases of the junction left unmatched. Looked up from germline, CDR1 is SNHLY and CDR2 is FYNNEI. The CDR3 spells CASSELTGGTNQPQHF. CDR3 nucleotide sequence: TGTGCCAGCAGTGAATTGACAGGGGGCACCAATCAGCCCCAGCATTTT.

In this sample, this clone turned up once. The gene calls are TRBV5-6 and TRBJ1-5; 10 positions agree with TRBD1. The CDR3 consists of 15 residues. Germline CDR1 reads SGHDT; CDR2 reads YYEEEE. The trim removed 4 bases at V and 4 bases at J, leaving 5 bases unmatched. The CDR3 bases are TGTGCCAGCAGCGAGGGGACAGGGGAAAATCAGCCCCAGCATTTT. It is translated as CASSEGTGENQPQHF.

The V call is TRBV6-1, the J call TRBJ2-1; tentative D call: TRBD1 (5 bases). V was cut by 7 bases and J by 5 bases, with 6 bases left in between. Germline assignment: CDR1 MNHNS and CDR2 SASEGT. This CDR3 spans 11 amino acids. CDR3 sequence: CASNRHNEQFF. The CDR3, as DNA: TGTGCCAGCAACAGGCACAATGAGCAGTTCTTC.

A note on this clone: The identical CDR3 is also encoded by other nucleotide sequences in the sample. The chain combines TRBV7-2 with TRBJ2-7; tentatively, D is TRBD2 (5 bases). The V end lost 0 bases, the J end lost 7 bases, and 19 bases lay between the germline ends. This CDR3 comprises 16 residues. Per germline, CDR1 SGHTA and CDR2 FQGNSA. The CDR3 DNA follows: TGTGCCAGCAGCTTAGCGGGAGACACCCTCGTGAGGGAGCAGTACTTC. It translates to CASSLAGDTLVREQYF.

J is TRBJ1-2 and V is TRBV25-1; no clear D. Germline lookup yields CDR1 MGHDK and CDR2 SYGVNS. Trimming stripped 5 bases from V and 4 bases from J, with 14 bases between. There are 14 residues in the CDR3. Here the CDR3 DNA reads TGTGCCAGCAGTACCCGACCGGAGCGCTATGGCTACACCTTC. It encodes CASSTRPERYGYTF.

This chain connects TRBV4-1 to TRBJ2-7, with TRBD1 matching over 8 bases. There are 12 residues in the CDR3. Germline values: CDR1 MGHRA, CDR2 YSYEKL. The V and J ends lost 2 bases and 7 bases, in that order; junction bases with no gene match: 1. CDR3 protein: CASSQQGAEQYF. The CDR3, as DNA: TGCGCCAGCAGCCAACAGGGGGCGGAGCAGTACTTC.

The genes are TRBV7-9 and TRBJ1-5; D is uncertain. Trimming cost V 3 bases and J 5 bases, with 8 bases left between them. The CDR3 runs to 13 residues. Germline-derived CDR1 and CDR2 are SEHNR and FQNEAQ (reference sequence). The CDR3 loop reads CASSFVSDQPQHF. In DNA, the CDR3 is TGTGCCAGCAGCTTCGTAAGCGATCAGCCCCAGCATTTT. Based on the CDR3 plus reference TRBV7-9 and TRBJ1-5, the full variable domain is DTGVSQNPRHKITKRGQNVTFRCDPISEHNRLYWYRQTLGQGPEFLTYFQNEAQLEKSRLLSDRFSAERPKGSFSTLEIQRTEQGDSAMYLCASSFVSDQPQHFGDGTRLSIL.